This TCR beta chain derives from a study of blood T cell repertoires in COVID-19. Study information: Acute and convalescent COVID-19 specimens originated in the United States, Italy and Spain. T cells, B-cell-depleted T cells, or PBMCs provided the cDNA or gDNA that served as material.

This CDR3 region has 16 residues. Germline lookup yields CDR1 SGHRS and CDR2 YFSETQ. The V and J ends lost 0 bases and 6 bases, in that order; junction bases with no gene match: 6. Original processing notes: Researchers report that nucleated cell counts were estimated from reference gene primer amplification. Generated by immunoSEQ multiplex PCR, the TCRdb table keeps only in-frame clones and is missing some. V and J calls and clone size follow that table, whereas D and trimming were derived from the DNA. Seen here are around 150,000 clones, more than 80% observed once, and the top ten hold under 3.5%.

The sample was peripheral blood. The chain carries TRBV5-1 and TRBJ2-3; TRBD2 matches at 11 bases. The sequence was collected from a woman aged 60-75 years with active COVID-19. This CDR3 reads CASSLELAGVDDTQYF. DNA of the CDR3: TGCGCCAGCAGCTTGGAACTAGCGGGAGTAGACGATACGCAGTATTTT.